These 10 T cell receptor beta chains came from one sample sequenced in a study of cytomegalovirus exposure and HLA in healthy donors. PCR amplification relied on 60 Vbeta primers (plus 13 Jbeta primers). Sequencing was performed with immunoSEQ multiplex PCR; in TCRdb, only in-frame clones are kept and a portion is missing. Altogether around 100,000 clones are present, about two thirds being singletons, with the ten largest covering 8.7%. Sequences were obtained from PBMCs. The source of these receptors is a man aged 30-40 years in good health and CMV-seropositive.

This clone was seen only a few times. One end of the junction varies from germline; a read error may be responsible. This chain connects TRBV30 to TRBJ1-1; D gene uncertain. The CDR3 loop spans 12 amino acids. Germline assignment: CDR1 GTSNPN and CDR2 SVGIG (reference sequence). The CDR3 DNA follows: TGTGCCTGGAGTGTACAAAACAGTGAAGCTTTCTTT. Its translation: CAWSVQNSEAFF.

V gene TRBV6-4 combines with J gene TRBJ2-2, with TRBD1 as a possible D gene (5 bases). The germline V and J ends were trimmed by 2 bases and 4 bases, with 8 bases remaining between them. The germline gives CDR1 MRHNA, CDR2 SNTAGT. CDR3 length: 14 residues. The CDR3 DNA sequence: TGTGCCAGCAGTGACGGGGCAGTCACCGGGGAGCTGTTTTTT. Its protein is CASSDGAVTGELFF.

V usage is TRBV5-1 and J usage is TRBJ1-5, with TRBD1 matching 12 bases. Trimming removed 0 bases from V and 6 bases from J; junction bases left unmatched: 7. Per germline, CDR1 SGHRS and CDR2 YFSETQ. The CDR3 runs to 17 residues. CDR3 DNA: TGCGCCAGCAGCTTGGAACCCCGGGACAGGGGGCCTCAGCCCCAGCATTTT. Amino acid sequence: CASSLEPRDRGPQPQHF. Full variable domain (outside the CDR3, taken from reference TRBV5-1 and TRBJ1-5): KAGVTQTPRYLIKTRGQQVTLSCSPISGHRSVSWYQQTPGQGLQFLFEYFSETQRNKGNFPGRFSGRQFSNSRSEMNVSTLELGDSALYLCASSLEPRDRGPQPQHFGDGTRLSIL.

This chain links TRBV6-6 with TRBJ1-3, with 9 bases fitting TRBD1. The CDR3 consists of 16 residues. Germline-derived CDR1 and CDR2 are MNHNY and SVGAGI (reference sequence). V lost 10 bases to trimming and J lost 0 bases; unmatched junction nucleotides: 10. The CDR3 protein is CATLEDRGFSGNTIYF. The DNA for the CDR3 is TGTGCCACCCTGGAGGACAGGGGATTCTCTGGAAACACCATATATTTT.

The rearrangement links TRBV11-3 to TRBJ1-4; D remains unclear. There are 13 residues in the CDR3. Germline V gene sequence: CDR1 SGHNT, CDR2 YENEEA. V shed 3 bases and J shed 7 bases, with 9 bases lying between them. The CDR3 sequence: CASSFSGSEKLFF. The DNA of the CDR3 is TGTGCCAGCAGCTTCAGCGGAAGTGAAAAACTGTTTTTT. Complete variable domain (other parts from reference TRBV11-3 and TRBJ1-4): EAGVVQSPRYKIIEKKQPVAFWCNPISGHNTLYWYLQNLGQGPELLIRYENEEAVDDSQLPKDRFSAERLKGVDSTLKIQPAELGDSAVYLCASSFSGSEKLFFGSGTQLSVL.

This clone was observed a handful of times. The rearrangement links TRBV29-1 to TRBJ1-2; tentative D call: TRBD1 (6 bases). In germline, CDR1 is SQVTM, CDR2 ANQGSEA. The CDR3 is 11 residues long. The ends were cut back, 5 bases at V and 2 bases at J, with 6 bases in the middle. CDR3 in amino acids: CSVRGNYGYTF. CDR3 sequence (DNA): TGCAGCGTTAGGGGGAACTATGGCTACACCTTC. Drawing the rest from reference TRBV29-1 and TRBJ1-2, the complete variable domain is SAVISQKPSRDICQRGTSLTIQCQVDSQVTMMFWYRQQPGQSLTLIATANQGSEATYESGFVIDKFPISRPNLTFSTLTVSNMSPEDSSIYLCSVRGNYGYTFGSGTRLTVV.

The V call is TRBV10-3, the J call TRBJ2-1; weak D call: TRBD1 (5 bases). The CDR3 is 15 amino acids. Germline loops: CDR1 ENHRY, CDR2 SYGVKD. Between the trimmed V and J ends, which lost 4 bases and 6 bases, there was a span of 16 bases. DNA of the CDR3: TGTGCCATCAGTGCCCGCGACAGTTTGGGCAATGAGCAGTTCTTC. Translated: CAISARDSLGNEQFF.

This rearrangement joins TRBV13 to TRBJ2-4; the D is unclear. Germline V lookup: CDR1 PRHDT, CDR2 FYEKMQ (reference sequence). The CDR3 is 13 residues long. The V gene lost 5 bases and the J gene lost 9 bases, with 14 bases spanning the gap. The CDR3 coding sequence is TGTGCCAGCAGCCCCCCAGCTAGTGGCATTCAGTACTTC. Amino acids: CASSPPASGIQYF.

The V gene is TRBV30, the J gene TRBJ1-5, with TRBD1 matching 8 bases. Trimming took 4 bases from V and 3 from J; bases not matched to a gene: 5. The CDR3 runs 14 residues. Germline V gives CDR1 GTSNPN, CDR2 SVGIG (reference sequence). This chain's CDR3 is CAWTRTGNNQPQHF. The CDR3 nucleotides are TGTGCCTGGACAAGGACAGGGAACAATCAGCCCCAGCATTTT.

V and J are TRBV6-6 and TRBJ2-3, with TRBD2 identical over 9 bases. V lost 10 bases, J lost 3 bases, and 5 bases stayed unmatched. This CDR3 is built from 13 residues. Looked up from germline, CDR1 is MNHNY and CDR2 is SVGAGI (reference sequence). CDR3 sequence (DNA): TGTGCCACCATAGCGGGAGTAACAGATACGCAGTATTTT. This sequence encodes CATIAGVTDTQYF.